These 19 T cell receptor beta chains originate from one sample sequenced in a study of blood T cell repertoires in COVID-19. Sequenced by immunoSEQ multiplex PCR; TCRdb stores in-frame clones only, minus some. The profile shows about 170,000 clones, about four fifths of them singletons. The sequenced sample consisted of peripheral blood. All receptors derive from a woman older than 75 with active or convalescent COVID-19.

The genes are TRBV28 and TRBJ2-7; 9 nucleotides line up with TRBD1. Germline CDR1 reads MDHEN; CDR2 reads SYDVKM. This CDR3 region has 16 residues. The ends lost 7 bases at V and 5 bases at J; junction bases unmatched: 15. This CDR3 is CASTTYAGQGFHEQYF. The CDR3 DNA is TGTGCCAGCACCACATACGCGGGACAGGGATTCCACGAGCAGTACTTC.

This clone came up once. V and J are TRBV28 and TRBJ2-2; 12 bases fit TRBD2. The trim removed 5 bases at V and 7 bases at J, leaving 5 bases unmatched. Germline CDR1 reads MDHEN; CDR2 reads SYDVKM. This CDR3 region has 15 residues. CDR3 amino acids: CASSLAGGLVGELFF. The CDR3 DNA is TGTGCCAGCAGTCTAGCGGGAGGGTTGGTCGGGGAGCTGTTTTTT. Full variable domain (missing parts from reference TRBV28 and TRBJ2-2): DVKVTQSSRYLVKRTGEKVFLECVQDMDHENMFWYRQDPGLGLRLIYFSYDVKMKEKGDIPEGYSVSREKKERFSLILESASTNQTSMYLCASSLAGGLVGELFFGEGSRLTVL.

The table lists this clone with a count of one. The chain has TRBV5-5 and TRBJ1-3; TRBD1 agrees at 10 bases. V trimming: 6 bases; J trimming: 0 bases; junction bases outside the gene matches: 6. CDR1 SGHKS and CDR2 YYEKEE come from the germline V gene (reference sequence). The length of the CDR3 is 16 residues. The DNA for the CDR3 is TGTGCCAGCACCACGGGACAGGGGCCCTCTGGAAACACCATATATTTT. Amino acid sequence: CASTTGQGPSGNTIYF.

As DNA, the CDR3 is TGTGCCAGTACTCCGGTGGGGGGCCAAGAGACCCAGTACTTC. As protein: CASTPVGGQETQYF. This chain links TRBV19 with TRBJ2-5; a weak D match, TRBD2 (6 bases). The CDR3 consists of 14 residues. V was cut by 7 bases and J by 1 base, with 13 bases left in between. Germline V gene sequence: CDR1 LNHDA, CDR2 SQIVND (reference sequence).

This sequence joins TRBV6-6 and TRBJ2-1, with D possibly being TRBD1 (6 bases). Germline CDR1 reads MNHNY; CDR2 reads SVGAGI (reference sequence). The length of the CDR3 is 11 residues. Trimming left V 2 bases short and J 10 bases short, with 6 bases between. CDR3 amino acids: CASSYRGEQFF. The CDR3 nucleotides are TGTGCCAGCAGTTACAGGGGGGAGCAGTTCTTC.

This chain uses TRBV5-1 with TRBJ2-5, with TRBD1 matching over 7 bases. The length of the CDR3 is 13 residues. Germline V gives CDR1 SGHRS, CDR2 YFSETQ. Trimming removed 7 bases from V and 2 bases from J; junction bases left unmatched: 5. CDR3 in DNA: TGCGCCAGCTGGGGACAGACTCAAGAGACCCAGTACTTC. Translating it yields CASWGQTQETQYF.

This clone was detected only once. The genes are TRBV27 and TRBJ2-3, with D unresolved. The CDR3 runs to 13 residues. V lost 4 bases, J lost 0 bases, and 5 bases lay in between. The germline CDR1 and CDR2 sequences are MNHEY and SMNVEV (reference sequence). CDR3 protein: CASSYLSTDTQYF. The CDR3 bases are TGTGCCAGCAGTTACCTAAGCACAGATACGCAGTATTTT.

This clone has more than one count but fewer than ten. The V gene is TRBV3-1 (or the pseudogene TRBV3-2), the J gene TRBJ2-1; the match to TRBD2 covers 7 bases. The V gene's germline CDR1 is LGHDT and CDR2 YNNKEL (reference sequence). With 0 bases clipped from V and 7 bases from J, the junction kept 18 bases outside the gene matches. The CDR3 is 19 amino acids. CDR3 amino acids: CASSQELLALGGRGNEQFF. The CDR3 bases are TGTGCCAGCAGCCAAGAACTCCTGGCTCTGGGCGGGAGAGGTAATGAGCAGTTCTTC.

V usage is TRBV27 and J usage is TRBJ2-1; D perhaps matches TRBD2 (5 bases). This CDR3 region has 16 residues. V lost 2 bases and J lost 0, with 11 bases in between. From germline, CDR1 is MNHEY and CDR2 SMNVEV (reference sequence). In nucleotides, the CDR3 is TGTGCCAGCAGTTTAATCGCGGGTACCTCCTACAATGAGCAGTTCTTC. Amino acid sequence: CASSLIAGTSYNEQFF.

This chain links TRBV4-2 with TRBJ2-7; D is possibly TRBD2 (6 bases). V was trimmed by 0 bases and J by 4 bases, leaving 13 bases between them. This CDR3 comprises 15 residues. Germline V gene lookup returns CDR1 LGHNA and CDR2 YNFKEQ. The chain's CDR3 is CASSQEGLTRYEQYF. In nucleotides, the CDR3 is TGTGCCAGCAGCCAAGAGGGACTTACTCGTTACGAGCAGTACTTC.

This clone was detected only a few times. The V call is TRBV18, the J call TRBJ2-1; TRBD2 agrees at 8 bases. CDR3 length: 16 amino acids. J gave up 1 base and V 1 base, and 3 bases lay outside the gene matches. The germline gives CDR1 KGHSH, CDR2 LQKENI. CDR3 amino acids: CASSPQKRESYNEQFF. CDR3 bases: TGTGCCAGCTCACCACAGAAGCGGGAGTCCTACAATGAGCAGTTCTTC.

The chain joins TRBV29-1 to TRBJ1-1, with 7 bases matching TRBD1. J gave up 1 base and V 7 bases, and 6 bases lay outside the gene matches. In germline, CDR1 is SQVTM, CDR2 ANQGSEA. The CDR3 length is 13 residues. This CDR3 reads CSGKTGPNTEAFF. The CDR3 DNA sequence: TGCAGCGGTAAGACAGGGCCGAACACTGAAGCTTTCTTT.

The gene calls are TRBV6-5 and TRBJ1-2, with TRBD1 matching over 9 bases. The germline V gene has CDR1 MNHEY and CDR2 SVGAGI. With V trimmed by 5 bases and J by 3 bases, 7 bases remained unmatched. The CDR3 has 15 amino acids. The CDR3 coding sequence is TGTGCCAGCAGTCCCATCGGACAGGGGTACTATGGCTACACCTTC. Translation: CASSPIGQGYYGYTF.

The chain has TRBV28 and TRBJ1-1; D perhaps matches TRBD1 (5 bases). The CDR3 runs to 14 residues. Trimming took off 5 bases at V and 7 bases at J, with 17 bases between the two ends. The germline CDR1 and CDR2 sequences are MDHEN and SYDVKM. The DNA of the CDR3 is TGTGCCAGCAGTCCCGGGGGGGGACGAGATGAAGCTTTCTTT. This gives the protein CASSPGGGRDEAFF.

This clone was seen a single time. This chain uses TRBV4-1 with TRBJ1-4; 10 bases agree with TRBD1. The CDR3 contains 14 residues. Germline-derived CDR1 and CDR2 are MGHRA and YSYEKL. After removal of 2 bases from V and 11 bases from J, the junction contained 5 bases not matched to a gene. The CDR3 loop reads CASSQWDRGRKLFF. The CDR3 bases are TGCGCCAGCAGCCAATGGGACAGGGGTAGGAAACTGTTTTTT.

The genes are TRBV30 and TRBJ2-7; 16 nucleotides align to TRBD2. The germline gives CDR1 GTSNPN, CDR2 SVGIG (reference sequence). J lost 1 base, V lost 5 bases, and 8 bases had no gene match. This CDR3 has 17 amino acids. The CDR3 spells CAWGKGLAGGISYEQYF. The DNA of the CDR3 is TGTGCCTGGGGCAAGGGACTAGCGGGAGGGATATCCTACGAGCAGTACTTC.

This clone was seen only a few times. The sample has other DNA sequences that encode this CDR3 too. The chain links TRBV5-6 to TRBJ1-5; 9 bases line up with TRBD1. V dropped 4 bases and J dropped 6; count of bases not matched to a gene: 2. Germline CDR1 reads SGHDT; CDR2 reads YYEEEE. The CDR3 is 13 amino acids. CDR3 in DNA: TGTGCCAGCAGCCACAGGGGGCGTCAGCCCCAGCATTTT. Translated: CASSHRGRQPQHF. The entire variable domain, with the rest obtained from reference TRBV5-6 and TRBJ1-5, is as follows: DAGVTQSPTHLIKTRGQQVTLRCSPKSGHDTVSWYQQALGQGPQFIFQYYEEEERQRGNFPDRFSGHQFPNYSSELNVNALLLGDSALYLCASSHRGRQPQHFGDGTRLSIL.

V gene TRBV10-3 combines with J gene TRBJ1-1, with 9 positions matching TRBD1. This CDR3 region has 14 residues. From germline, CDR1 is ENHRY and CDR2 SYGVKD. Losses at the gene ends were 6 bases for V and 4 bases for J; bases not matched to a gene: 6. Here the CDR3 reads CAIRDRGGGTEAFF. The DNA of the CDR3 is TGTGCCATCAGGGACAGGGGAGGAGGCACTGAAGCTTTCTTT.

The chain combines TRBV3-1 (or the pseudogene TRBV3-2) with TRBJ1-4; a possible D gene is TRBD1 (5 bases). This CDR3 region has 15 residues. Trimming took off 5 bases at V and 6 bases at J, with 16 bases between the two ends. Germline V CDR1 and CDR2: LGHDT, YNNKEL (reference sequence). The CDR3 loop reads CASSKGGTRYEKLFF. The CDR3 DNA reads TGTGCCAGCAGCAAAGGAGGGACTCGTTATGAAAAACTGTTTTTT.